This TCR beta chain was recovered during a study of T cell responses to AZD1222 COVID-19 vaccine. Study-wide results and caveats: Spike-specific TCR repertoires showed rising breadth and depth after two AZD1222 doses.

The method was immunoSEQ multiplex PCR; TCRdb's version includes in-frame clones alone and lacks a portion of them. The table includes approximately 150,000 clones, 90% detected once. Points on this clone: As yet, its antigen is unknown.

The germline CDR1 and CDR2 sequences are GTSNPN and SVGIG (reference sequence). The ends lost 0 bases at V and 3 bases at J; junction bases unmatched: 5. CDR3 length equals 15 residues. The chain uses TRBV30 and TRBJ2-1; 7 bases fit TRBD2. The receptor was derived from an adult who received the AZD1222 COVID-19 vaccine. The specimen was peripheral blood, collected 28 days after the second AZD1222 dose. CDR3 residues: CAWSVRAGIYNEQFF. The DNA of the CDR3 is TGTGCCTGGAGTGTACGAGCGGGGATCTACAATGAGCAGTTCTTC.